The rows below give T cell receptor beta chains drawn from one sample of a study of shared T cell receptors in the human thymus. TCRdb keeps only in-frame clones here, not all; method: immunoSEQ multiplex PCR. This table holds hundreds of thousands of clones, 88% found once. These data also featured in a second study, about human thymus T cells.

Material: thymocytes. These receptors were collected from a boy under two years old with a congenital heart defect. CDR3s include the opening cysteine and the closing phenylalanine or tryptophan.

>TRBV10-3|TRBJ1-1
CAIKRGDRSEGEAEAFF
>TRBV6-1|TRBJ2-3
CASRLAGYADTQYF
>TRBV27|TRBJ2-7
CASSLFHRDRVPYEQYF
>TRBV30|TRBJ1-6
CAWCLSRTGYNSPLHF
>TRBV27|TRBJ2-3
CASSLSGIGRFSGRSRDTQYF
>TRBV30|TRBJ1-3
CAWSEARGLGNTIYF
>TRBV28|TRBJ2-1
CASNLSGRKDEQFF
>TRBV27|TRBJ1-1
CASSLPPGQGRTEAFF
>TRBV6-5|TRBJ1-2
CASRPDGTAYGYTF
>TRBV5-1|TRBJ2-7
CASRGQGKNEQYF
>TRBV12-1|TRBJ1-3
CASSLARRTGENTIYF
>TRBV15|TRBJ1-2
CATSREGTDPYGYTF
>TRBV28|TRBJ2-5
CASSLRGLETQYF
>TRBV5-6|TRBJ2-6
CASSCGLIAGGAGANVLTF
>TRBV5-4|TRBJ2-7
CASSLGGAQHEQYF
>TRBV5-1|TRBJ1-1
CASSGDSEAFF
>TRBV5-1|TRBJ2-2
CASSERRMLDAPGASGRGTGELFF
>TRBV7-9|TRBJ2-7
CASSSPGTSGSYEQYF
>TRBV10-1|TRBJ2-7
CARPGQGPTPSSYEQYF
>TRBV28|TRBJ2-7
CASASTSSGRAPYEQYF
>TRBV27|TRBJ2-1
CASSVTGLAYEQFF
>TRBV20-1|TRBJ2-1
CSARGQEQFF
>TRBV5-1|TRBJ1-2
CASSLVTGEYGYTF
>TRBV19|TRBJ1-2
CASSISGRTGGAGYGYTF
>TRBV7-6|TRBJ1-1
CASSPKGEGMNTEAFF
>TRBV27|TRBJ2-3
CASSPTSGSDTQYF
>TRBV7-6|TRBJ2-7
CASSLGGTGGSYEQYF
>TRBV5-6|TRBJ2-7
CASSLGRGGSYEQYF
>TRBV28|TRBJ2-7
CASSLFGTSSYEQYF
>TRBV7-2|TRBJ2-2
CASSPRQGAGGELFF
>TRBV11-2|TRBJ2-7
CASSQVEDRGQHEQYF
>TRBV5-6|TRBJ2-7
CASSVLRAGLSGEQYF
>TRBV7-2|TRBJ2-1
CASSLAPREGYNEQFF
>TRBV2|TRBJ2-3
CASSEISEGQGPSTDTQYF
>TRBV11-2|TRBJ2-1
CASSSSSGRTSGRAFEQFF
>TRBV29-1|TRBJ2-7
CSVRGRLSYEQYF
>TRBV2|TRBJ1-1
CASSENRQGNTEAFF
>TRBV4-1|TRBJ2-7
CASSPLGGRRYEQYF
>TRBV19|TRBJ1-5
CASSIGRGDQPQHF
>TRBV27|TRBJ2-3
CASSYGEGSYTDTQYF
>TRBV27|TRBJ2-1
CASSLSGTDRGYEQFF
>TRBV7-9|TRBJ2-3
CASSPRLYF
>TRBV5-1|TRBJ2-7
CASSLTSDRAYEQYF
>TRBV30|TRBJ2-7
CAWTSSERERDEQYF
>TRBV5-6|TRBJ2-1
CASSSQRESSVYEQFF
>TRBV5-6|TRBJ2-7
CASSLFGGESASYEQYF
>TRBV5-1|TRBJ1-4
CASSSGGRGLSNEKLFF
>TRBV5-6|TRBJ2-7
CASSLGRALYEQYF
>TRBV5-1|TRBJ1-4
CASSLAAGGSLWDEKLFF
>TRBV7-6|TRBJ2-7
CASSPTNRGRAQPHYEQYF
>TRBV19|TRBJ2-6
CASSIQASGANVLTF
>TRBV19|TRBJ1-1
CASSRPPRREVGTEAFF
>TRBV18|TRBJ2-5
CASSLRDRGPYETQYF